The clone carrying this TCR beta chain turned up a few times. Its specificity is not known. Per the germline V gene, CDR1 is MNHEY and CDR2 is SVGEGT. This CDR3 is 14 amino acids long. Between the trimmed V and J ends, which lost 4 bases and 3 bases, there was a span of 10 bases. Investigators produced naive CD8 libraries from roughly 20,000 to 1,000,000 sorted cells, drawing on 10%, 30% or 50% RNA. CD8+CD4-CCR7+CD45RA+ sorting gave the naive CD8 T cells. A single record per CDR3 protein comes from TCRdb applying MiXCR to the PCR reads. This sample has about 640,000 distinct CDR3 sequences, with about 20% found just once. This sample was taken from a study of molecular identifiers for immune sequencing clone quantification. Findings of the study overall: Clones carrying above 20 RNA copies accounted for over 97% of effector molecules, under 1% in naive cells.

The chain is built from TRBV6-2 or TRBV6-3 and TRBJ2-1; possible D gene TRBD2, 5 bases. Sequences were obtained from naive CD8+ T cells from blood, with Jurkat cell RNA spiked in. Specified subset: FACS-sorted CD8+CD4-CCR7+CD45RA+ naive T cells. This TCR came from a human donor in good health. Some libraries in this study had Jurkat cell RNA spiked in. The CDR3 sequence is CASSSDSSYNEQFF. CDR3 coding DNA: TGTGCCAGCAGTTCGGACTCCAGCTACAATGAGCAGTTCTTC.